This T cell receptor (beta chain) was recovered during a study of blood T cells in healthy people across ages. Using a J-beta primer mix together with a sample-barcoded 5' primer, a second PCR was run for roughly 7 to 12 cycles. MiXCR, applied by TCRdb to the 5' RACE reads, yields one record per CDR3 protein. This sample has around 800,000 distinct CDR3 sequences, with roughly 25% found just once. This clonotype was observed at least ten times. Its target is not known. A read error may produce the germline difference seen at one junction end. General study findings and limits: Compared with aged donors, long-lived donors showed fewer expanded clones, suggesting selection.

The CDR3 is 15 amino acids. The same data also went into a second study, on T cells of mothers and their children. As reported in that work: Donors were three healthy Caucasian mothers and their six children. Slightly, though not significantly, more overlap was seen in related than in unrelated mother-child pairs.

This clonotype originated in a boy younger than 18 in good health. The V and J genes are TRBV12-3 or TRBV12-4 and TRBJ2-7; 11 bases are shared with TRBD2. Sequenced material: blood. For the CDR3, the DNA is TGTGCCAGCAGTCTAGCGGGGGGTCGACGGGACGAGCAGTACTTC. Protein product: CASSLAGGRRDEQYF.